This TCR beta chain comes out of a study of T cell changes during pregnancy in multiple sclerosis. CDR3 length: 14 residues. V lost 7 bases and J lost 5; bases outside the gene matches: 6. CDR1 and CDR2 from the germline V gene are MNHNS and SASEGT. Generated by immunoSEQ multiplex PCR, the TCRdb table keeps only in-frame clones and is missing some. The data show under 55,000 clones, roughly nine tenths seen once. The rearrangement joins TRBV6-1 to TRBJ2-2, with 8 bases lining up with TRBD1. The sequence derives from a female donor with multiple sclerosis, enrolled in a pregnancy study. The sequencing used CD8+ T cells from peripheral blood mononuclear cells, collected after pregnancy. The CDR3 DNA reads as TGTGCCAGCACGACAGGGGCGGGGACCGGGGAGCTGTTTTTT. Translation gives CASTTGAGTGELFF.